The present T cell receptor beta chain was sequenced within a study of cytomegalovirus exposure and HLA in healthy donors. Notes on the study in general: Productive status was seen about 87% or about 30% of the time for most TCR beta V segments in an earlier analysis. One cluster of highly shared sequence variants probably arose as a sequencing artifact.

Primers included in the PCR were 60 Vbeta and 13 Jbeta primers. Repertoires were generated with immunoSEQ multiplex PCR, while TCRdb's copy carries only in-frame clones and drops some. Among roughly 230,000 clones listed, about 90% were seen once. As concerns this clone: Antigen unknown.

The receptor comes from a girl aged 2-10 years in good health and CMV-seronegative. The sequencing sample was made of PBMCs.

The CDR3 sequence is CASGPRTSGSYEQYF. The DNA for the CDR3 is TGTGCTAGTGGTCCGCGGACTAGCGGGAGCTACGAGCAGTACTTC. J is TRBJ2-7 and V is TRBV12-5, with 13 bases matching TRBD2. V dropped 5 bases and J dropped 3; count of bases not matched to a gene: 4. CDR3 length: 15 amino acids. From germline, CDR1 is LGHNT and CDR2 FRNRAP.